These T cell receptor beta chains were read from a single sample in a study of blood T cell repertoires in COVID-19. The repertoire was sequenced with immunoSEQ multiplex PCR; TCRdb's copy has only in-frame clones and lacks some. Here the sample spans roughly 190,000 clones, 70% to 90% being singletons. Specimen: peripheral blood. The source is a man aged 60 to 75 with active or convalescent COVID-19. Each CDR3 is given with its conserved first and last residue. D genes are given only for firm matches. Not every row has a clone size; where given, it reads once, few, many or a size class.

CDR3 DNA: TGTGCCAGCAGCGTAACAGGGGCGTCCAACGTCCTGACTTTC
CDR3 protein: CASSVTGASNVLTF
V gene: TRBV9
J gene: TRBJ2-6
clone size: .
D gene: TRBD1

CDR3 DNA: TGTGCCAGCAGAGACAGGGTTTTACATGGCTACACCTTC
CDR3 protein: CASRDRVLHGYTF
V gene: TRBV6-6
J gene: TRBJ1-2
clone size: .
D gene: TRBD1

CDR3 DNA: TGTGCCAGCAGTTACTCTGGGGGGGCCCCTTACGAGCAGTACTTC
CDR3 protein: CASSYSGGAPYEQYF
V gene: TRBV6-5
J gene: TRBJ2-7
clone size: .
D gene: .

CDR3 DNA: TGCGCCAGCAGCTTGAGGGCCACAGGGAGCGCTGAAGCTTTCTTT
CDR3 protein: CASSLRATGSAEAFF
V gene: TRBV5-1
J gene: TRBJ1-1
clone size: .
D gene: .

CDR3 DNA: TGTGCTAGTGGTTTGGTACTAGGGACAGGGGGCGGACAGCCCCAGCATTTT
CDR3 protein: CASGLVLGTGGGQPQHF
V gene: TRBV12-5
J gene: TRBJ1-5
clone size: once
D gene: TRBD1

CDR3 DNA: TGTGCCAGCTCACTAAACAGGAGAAGCAATCAGCCCCAGCATTTT
CDR3 protein: CASSLNRRSNQPQHF
V gene: TRBV18
J gene: TRBJ1-5
clone size: .
D gene: .

CDR3 DNA: TGTGCCAGCAGTGAATTACAGGGGGCGGGAAACATTCAGTACTTC
CDR3 protein: CASSELQGAGNIQYF
V gene: TRBV2
J gene: TRBJ2-4
clone size: .
D gene: TRBD1

CDR3 DNA: TGTGCCAGTACCAAGACCCGACAGGGGACTATCAGGCAGCCCCAGCATTTT
CDR3 protein: CASTKTRQGTIRQPQHF
V gene: TRBV19
J gene: TRBJ1-5
clone size: few
D gene: TRBD1

CDR3 DNA: TGTGCTAGTGGTTTTTGGGGGCGCACCGGGGAGCTGTTTTTT
CDR3 protein: CASGFWGRTGELFF
V gene: TRBV12-5
J gene: TRBJ2-2
clone size: .
D gene: .

CDR3 DNA: TGTGCCAGCAGTCCCCTGGGGGAGGTGCTCCACTTT
CDR3 protein: CASSPLGEVLHF
V gene: TRBV6-5
J gene: TRBJ1-6
clone size: .
D gene: .

CDR3 DNA: TGCAGCGTTGAAGATTCGACAGTTAACTATGGCTACACCTTC
CDR3 protein: CSVEDSTVNYGYTF
V gene: TRBV29-1
J gene: TRBJ1-2
clone size: .
D gene: .

CDR3 DNA: TGTGCCAGCAGCGCCGGGACTAGCGGGGGGCTCCAAGAGACCCAGTACTTC
CDR3 protein: CASSAGTSGGLQETQYF
V gene: TRBV9
J gene: TRBJ2-5
clone size: .
D gene: TRBD2

CDR3 DNA: TGTGCTAGTGGTTCAACTAGCGGGGGGGCCTTCGGGGAGCTGTTTTTT
CDR3 protein: CASGSTSGGAFGELFF
V gene: TRBV12-5
J gene: TRBJ2-2
clone size: .
D gene: TRBD2

CDR3 DNA: TGTGCCAGCAGTGGGGACAAGTCGAGCTCCTACAATGAGCAGTTCTTC
CDR3 protein: CASSGDKSSSYNEQFF
V gene: TRBV2
J gene: TRBJ2-1
clone size: .
D gene: .

CDR3 DNA: TGTGCCAGCAGGGTAGAGTACGAGCAGTACTTC
CDR3 protein: CASRVEYEQYF
V gene: TRBV2
J gene: TRBJ2-7
clone size: .
D gene: .

CDR3 DNA: TGTGCCAGCAGATCTTCGGCCTACGAGCAGTACTTC
CDR3 protein: CASRSSAYEQYF
V gene: TRBV27
J gene: TRBJ2-7
clone size: .
D gene: .

CDR3 DNA: TGTGCCAGCAGCCTCCTCGACAGGGCCGAGCAGTACTTC
CDR3 protein: CASSLLDRAEQYF
V gene: TRBV12-3/TRBV12-4
J gene: TRBJ2-7
clone size: few
D gene: TRBD1

CDR3 DNA: TGTGCCAGCAGCGTAGCGGGGGACTTGTACAATGAGCAGTTCTTC
CDR3 protein: CASSVAGDLYNEQFF
V gene: TRBV9
J gene: TRBJ2-1
clone size: .
D gene: .

CDR3 DNA: TGTGCCAGCAGTACCCGGACAGGAGGGGACTACGAGCAGTACTTC
CDR3 protein: CASSTRTGGDYEQYF
V gene: TRBV6-5
J gene: TRBJ2-7
clone size: once
D gene: .

CDR3 DNA: TGTGCCAGCAGCTCGGGACTAGCGGAAATATACGAGCAGTACTTC
CDR3 protein: CASSSGLAEIYEQYF
V gene: TRBV7-9
J gene: TRBJ2-7
clone size: once
D gene: TRBD2

CDR3 DNA: TGCGCCAGCAGCCAAGGAACAGGGTCGGCCAACGTCCTGACTTTC
CDR3 protein: CASSQGTGSANVLTF
V gene: TRBV4-1
J gene: TRBJ2-6
clone size: .
D gene: .

CDR3 DNA: TGCGCCAGCAGCCTAAGGAGCGGGGGATACTACAATGAGCAGTTCTTC
CDR3 protein: CASSLRSGGYYNEQFF
V gene: TRBV10-1
J gene: TRBJ2-1
clone size: .
D gene: TRBD2

CDR3 DNA: TGCGCCAGCAGCTTGGCCCCGGACAGGGGGTCTCCCTACGAGCAGTACTTC
CDR3 protein: CASSLAPDRGSPYEQYF
V gene: TRBV5-1
J gene: TRBJ2-7
clone size: .
D gene: TRBD1

CDR3 DNA: TGTGCCAGCAGTCCGAGCAGGGCGGGACAGCCCCAGCATTTT
CDR3 protein: CASSPSRAGQPQHF
V gene: TRBV2
J gene: TRBJ1-5
clone size: .
D gene: .

CDR3 DNA: TGCGCCAGCAGCCACCCACGTCTCCGGGGGATATACAATGAGCAGTTCTTC
CDR3 protein: CASSHPRLRGIYNEQFF
V gene: TRBV4-1
J gene: TRBJ2-1
clone size: .
D gene: .

CDR3 DNA: TGCGCCAGCAGCGCCGGACAGGGCCAAGAGACCCAGTACTTC
CDR3 protein: CASSAGQGQETQYF
V gene: TRBV5-1
J gene: TRBJ2-5
clone size: once
D gene: TRBD1

CDR3 DNA: TGTGCCAGCAGTTACTCGAACAGGGCCACTGAAGCTTTCTTT
CDR3 protein: CASSYSNRATEAFF
V gene: TRBV6-5
J gene: TRBJ1-1
clone size: .
D gene: .

CDR3 DNA: TGTGCCACCAGCAGAGAGGACAGGAGGTATGGCTACACCTTC
CDR3 protein: CATSREDRRYGYTF
V gene: TRBV15
J gene: TRBJ1-2
clone size: .
D gene: TRBD1

CDR3 DNA: TGTGCCAGCAGCTTAGATCGACAGGGAAGGGAGACCCAGTACTTC
CDR3 protein: CASSLDRQGRETQYF
V gene: TRBV11-2
J gene: TRBJ2-5
clone size: .
D gene: TRBD1

CDR3 DNA: TGCGCCAGCAGCTCCCAAGGGACAGGGAGCGGCTACACCTTC
CDR3 protein: CASSSQGTGSGYTF
V gene: TRBV5-1
J gene: TRBJ1-2
clone size: .
D gene: TRBD1

CDR3 DNA: TGTGCCAGCAGCCAAGGGGACAGGGGGCGTTTTAACACTGAAGCTTTCTTT
CDR3 protein: CASSQGDRGRFNTEAFF
V gene: TRBV7-6
J gene: TRBJ1-1
clone size: .
D gene: TRBD1

CDR3 DNA: TGTGCCAGCAGTTTAAGACAGGGACAATTCTACGAGCAGTACTTC
CDR3 protein: CASSLRQGQFYEQYF
V gene: TRBV2
J gene: TRBJ2-7
clone size: .
D gene: TRBD1

CDR3 DNA: TGCGCCAGCAGCTTAGGGGCTTACGAGCAGTACTTC
CDR3 protein: CASSLGAYEQYF
V gene: TRBV5-1
J gene: TRBJ2-7
clone size: .
D gene: .

CDR3 DNA: TGCGCCAGCAACCGGGACAGGGGTTATGAGCAGTTCTTC
CDR3 protein: CASNRDRGYEQFF
V gene: TRBV5-1
J gene: TRBJ2-1
clone size: .
D gene: TRBD1

CDR3 DNA: TGTGCCAGCGGAAAAGTGGCTAGCGGGGGCTTCTACAATGAGCAGTTCTTC
CDR3 protein: CASGKVASGGFYNEQFF
V gene: TRBV7-2
J gene: TRBJ2-1
clone size: .
D gene: TRBD2

CDR3 DNA: TGTGCCAGCAGCGGGGGACAGGTCATCCCTCTTGTGGGAGAGCAGTACTTC
CDR3 protein: CASSGGQVIPLVGEQYF
V gene: TRBV11-2
J gene: TRBJ2-7
clone size: .
D gene: TRBD1

CDR3 DNA: TGTGCCAGCAGCAAAGTCGAGGGGGCCGTAACCGGGGAGCTGTTTTTT
CDR3 protein: CASSKVEGAVTGELFF
V gene: TRBV21-1
J gene: TRBJ2-2
clone size: .
D gene: .

CDR3 DNA: TGTGCCAGCAGCCCCGACGACAGGGGTTTTAGTCTGGGGGACTATGGCTACACCTTC
CDR3 protein: CASSPDDRGFSLGDYGYTF
V gene: TRBV5-6
J gene: TRBJ1-2
clone size: .
D gene: TRBD1

CDR3 DNA: TGTGCCAGCAGTCCCCGGACAGGTGGTGAGACTGAAGCTTTCTTT
CDR3 protein: CASSPRTGGETEAFF
V gene: TRBV27
J gene: TRBJ1-1
clone size: .
D gene: TRBD1

CDR3 DNA: TGTGCCAGCAGTGAAGCGGGGGCGTGGACTGAAGCTTTCTTT
CDR3 protein: CASSEAGAWTEAFF
V gene: TRBV6-1
J gene: TRBJ1-1
clone size: .
D gene: .

CDR3 DNA: TGTGCCAGCAGCCCAGGGACAGGAAGTTTGGGCTATGGCTACACCTTC
CDR3 protein: CASSPGTGSLGYGYTF
V gene: TRBV5-6
J gene: TRBJ1-2
clone size: .
D gene: TRBD1

CDR3 DNA: TGTGCCAGTAGTATAGCAATTCGGGAAACCGAGCAGTACTTC
CDR3 protein: CASSIAIRETEQYF
V gene: TRBV19
J gene: TRBJ2-7
clone size: .
D gene: .

CDR3 DNA: TGCAGCGGGCGACAGGGGCTGAACACTGAAGCTTTCTTT
CDR3 protein: CSGRQGLNTEAFF
V gene: TRBV29-1
J gene: TRBJ1-1
clone size: .
D gene: TRBD1

CDR3 DNA: TGTGCCAGTGCAACTAGTTCCAACACCGGGGAGCTGTTTTTT
CDR3 protein: CASATSSNTGELFF
V gene: TRBV7-3
J gene: TRBJ2-2
clone size: .
D gene: .

CDR3 DNA: TGTGCCAGCAGTTTGGCAGGGCCTAACTATGGCTACACCTTC
CDR3 protein: CASSLAGPNYGYTF
V gene: TRBV28
J gene: TRBJ1-2
clone size: .
D gene: .

CDR3 DNA: TGTGCCAGCCGCCCCCCCCGGACAGGGGCCATGAACACTGAAGCTTTCTTT
CDR3 protein: CASRPPRTGAMNTEAFF
V gene: TRBV11-2
J gene: TRBJ1-1
clone size: .
D gene: TRBD1

CDR3 DNA: TGTGCCAGCAGGGAGCAGGGGAGGGAGCTGTTTTTT
CDR3 protein: CASREQGRELFF
V gene: TRBV27
J gene: TRBJ2-2
clone size: .
D gene: .

CDR3 DNA: TGTGCCAGCAGTCCGGGACAGGGAACAAGAGGCAATCAGCCCCAGCATTTT
CDR3 protein: CASSPGQGTRGNQPQHF
V gene: TRBV6-6
J gene: TRBJ1-5
clone size: .
D gene: TRBD1

CDR3 DNA: TGTGCCAGCAGCCCTGGAGACAGGTACTATGGCTACACCTTC
CDR3 protein: CASSPGDRYYGYTF
V gene: TRBV5-5
J gene: TRBJ1-2
clone size: .
D gene: .

CDR3 DNA: TGTGCCAGCAGTTTTAACCAAGAGACCCAGTACTTC
CDR3 protein: CASSFNQETQYF
V gene: TRBV27
J gene: TRBJ2-5
clone size: .
D gene: .

CDR3 DNA: TGTGCCAGTAGTATAGGTAACAGGGGCCCAGATACGCAGTATTTT
CDR3 protein: CASSIGNRGPDTQYF
V gene: TRBV19
J gene: TRBJ2-3
clone size: .
D gene: TRBD1

CDR3 DNA: TGTGCCACCAGTGATTTGGGCGGAAACTACGAAGTAACTGAAGCTTTCTTT
CDR3 protein: CATSDLGGNYEVTEAFF
V gene: TRBV24-1
J gene: TRBJ1-1
clone size: .
D gene: .

CDR3 DNA: TGCGCCAGCAGCTATGGACAGGGAGCTAACTATGGCTACACCTTC
CDR3 protein: CASSYGQGANYGYTF
V gene: TRBV5-1
J gene: TRBJ1-2
clone size: .
D gene: TRBD1